This paragraph covers one TCR beta chain sequence. The source of the sample is a study of blood T cell repertoires in COVID-19. There are 14 residues in the CDR3. Germline CDR1 reads MNHEY; CDR2 reads SVGAGI. Trimming took 6 bases from V and 5 from J, leaving 14 bases between them. Here immunoSEQ multiplex PCR was the method, and the copy in TCRdb shows in-frame clones only, minus some. The repertoire has over 110,000 clones, around 80% of them found once; the top ten carry roughly 2%. The chain carries TRBV6-5 and TRBJ2-1; a weak D match, TRBD2 (6 bases). This clonotype was obtained from a woman in her sixties or seventies with acute or convalescent COVID-19. The sample consisted of peripheral blood. CDR3 sequence reads: CASRSPGLNNEQFF. CDR3 bases: TGTGCCAGCAGGTCCCCGGGACTCAACAATGAGCAGTTCTTC.